This record covers a single T cell receptor (beta chain). Its antigen is undetermined. Documented treatment: roughly 11-day PBMC culture with coronavirus spike peptide pools or control peptides (ViraFEST assay). This specimen comes from a study of vaccination and CD4 T cells after COVID-19. The Oncomine TCR Beta short-read assay was what sequenced the DNA obtained from cultured CD4+ T cells. Each CDR3 protein gets one entry after TCRdb re-called the PCR reads with MiXCR. The sample records under 15,000 distinct CDR3 sequences, around three fifths being singletons. The CDR3 extends over 18 amino acids. Per the germline V gene, CDR1 is SGDLS and CDR2 is YYNGEE. Trimming cost V 4 bases and J 2 bases, with 23 bases left between them.

The origin of this receptor is a human donor who had recovered from COVID-19. The rearrangement links TRBV9 to TRBJ2-3; possible D gene TRBD2, 6 bases. Sequencing was carried out using CD4+ T cells from blood, cultured in vitro. The CDR3 loop is CASSFPSSGLPFTDTQYF. In DNA, the CDR3 is TGTGCCAGCAGCTTCCCGTCGAGCGGACTACCATTCACAGATACGCAGTATTTT.